The sample holds many counts of the clone carrying this T cell receptor beta chain. The sample comes from a study of CD8 T cells in ankylosing spondylitis. V shed 3 bases and J shed 3 bases, with 6 bases lying between them. This CDR3 region has 12 residues. Quantitative 5'-RACE with molecular barcodes was used to make the TCR beta libraries. MiXCR was run by TCRdb on the 5' RACE reads, yielding one entry per CDR3 protein. The table lists roughly 180,000 distinct CDR3 sequences, approximately 9% of them singletons. The rearrangement joins TRBV12-3 or TRBV12-4 to TRBJ2-7, with D unresolved. The receptor's source is a female donor with ankylosing spondylitis or in good health (not recorded which). Material for sequencing was blood, either unsorted or a sorted T cell fraction (not recorded which). This chain's CDR3 is CASSFLGYEQYF. The CDR3 bases are TGTGCCAGCAGTTTCTTAGGCTACGAGCAGTACTTC.